The 18 T cell receptor beta chains in this list originate from one sample, sequenced in a study of blood T cell repertoires in COVID-19. Some clones are missing from TCRdb's copy, which holds only in-frame ones; the method was immunoSEQ multiplex PCR. This table has about 90,000 clones, approximately 80% appearing once. The sample comprised peripheral blood. Receptor source: a man between 65 and 79 years old with acute or convalescent COVID-19.

This clone appeared a few times. This rearrangement joins TRBV5-1 to TRBJ2-2, with TRBD1 matching over 7 bases. The CDR3 runs 14 residues. Germline V gene lookup returns CDR1 SGHRS and CDR2 YFSETQ. V shed 0 bases and J 6 bases; nucleotides not matched to a gene: 2. The CDR3 reads CASSLEGTAGELFF. CDR3 bases: TGCGCCAGCAGCTTGGAAGGGACAGCCGGGGAGCTGTTTTTT. Together with reference TRBV5-1 and TRBJ2-2, the CDR3 gives the full variable domain: KAGVTQTPRYLIKTRGQQVTLSCSPISGHRSVSWYQQTPGQGLQFLFEYFSETQRNKGNFPGRFSGRQFSNSRSEMNVSTLELGDSALYLCASSLEGTAGELFFGEGSRLTVL.

This clone has only a few counts. The CDR3 bases are TGTGCCAGCAGCCTATCCGGGACTAGCGGACACAATGAGCAGTTCTTC. Its translation is CASSLSGTSGHNEQFF. V is TRBV28 and J is TRBJ2-1; 11 bases agree with TRBD2. Germline values: CDR1 MDHEN, CDR2 SYDVKM. This CDR3 has 16 residues. Unmatched junction bases numbered 9, after V lost 6 bases and J lost 5 bases.

The chain joins TRBV5-1 to TRBJ2-1; D not resolved. V lost 2 bases and J 5 bases, leaving 5 bases between the germline ends. The CDR3 length is 12 residues. Germline-derived CDR1 and CDR2 are SGHRS and YFSETQ. CDR3 protein: CASSLQHNEQFF. CDR3 nucleotides: TGCGCCAGCAGCTTACAGCACAATGAGCAGTTCTTC.

The chain combines TRBV6-1 with TRBJ2-5, with TRBD1 matching 9 bases. The V segment lost 6 bases and the J segment 1 base; nucleotides outside the gene matches: 6. The CDR3 is 15 residues long. The germline CDR1 and CDR2 sequences are MNHNS and SASEGT. The DNA of the CDR3 is TGTGCCAGCAGGGGGACAGGGATAATCCAAGAGACCCAGTACTTC. It yields the protein CASRGTGIIQETQYF.

The table lists this clone with a few counts. The J gene is TRBJ1-4, the V gene TRBV10-3; 7 bases match TRBD1. The CDR3 has 15 amino acids. CDR1 and CDR2 (germline): ENHRY, SYGVKD. V gave up 4 bases and J gave up 4 bases; unmatched junction bases: 6. CDR3 loop: CAISGTTGNNEKLFF. CDR3 bases: TGTGCCATCAGTGGGACGACAGGGAATAATGAAAAACTGTTTTTT.

The genes are TRBV6-5 and TRBJ2-6, with D hard to call. The V and J ends lost 10 bases and 1 base respectively, with 11 bases between them. The germline gives CDR1 MNHEY, CDR2 SVGAGI. The CDR3 sequence is 14 residues long. CDR3 protein: CAIAVHSGANVLTF. The CDR3, as DNA: TGTGCCATCGCGGTTCATTCTGGGGCCAACGTCCTGACTTTC.

The chain employs TRBV9 and TRBJ1-4; 10 nucleotides agree with TRBD1. The CDR3 has 14 amino acids. Germline V gene data show CDR1 as SGDLS and CDR2 as YYNGEE. V shed 4 bases, J shed 5 bases, and the junction held 2 bases outside the gene matches. The CDR3 protein is CASSPDRGNEKLFF. CDR3 nucleotides: TGTGCCAGCAGCCCGGACAGGGGGAATGAAAAACTGTTTTTT.

The chain recombines TRBV4-1 with TRBJ2-2; possible D gene TRBD2, 6 bases. The germline V gene has CDR1 MGHRA and CDR2 YSYEKL. The CDR3 length is 15 residues. V lost 0 bases to trimming and J lost 4 bases, with 9 bases between them. CDR3 region: CASSQEGRTTGELFF. The DNA of the CDR3 is TGCGCCAGCAGCCAAGAAGGGAGGACCACCGGGGAGCTGTTTTTT.

This clone was seen many times. The rearrangement links TRBV10-3 to TRBJ1-3, with D possibly TRBD1 on 5 matching bases. CDR1 is ENHRY and CDR2 is SYGVKD in the germline V gene. V was pared by 3 bases and J by 0 bases, with 9 bases between. The CDR3 length is 15 residues. CDR3 nucleotide sequence: TGTGCCATCAGTGATCAGGGTAGCTCTGGAAACACCATATATTTT. Amino acids: CAISDQGSSGNTIYF.

The CDR3 DNA reads TGTGCCAGCAGCCCTGGAGGGAACACTGAAGCTTTCTTT. The encoded protein is CASSPGGNTEAFF. The chain uses TRBV27 and TRBJ1-1, with D unclear. The V gene's germline CDR1 is MNHEY and CDR2 SMNVEV (reference sequence). The CDR3 spans 13 residues. V was cut by 6 bases and J by 1 base, with 9 bases left in between.

This clone was counted only a few times. The V gene is TRBV5-1, the J gene TRBJ2-1; tentatively, D is TRBD1 (5 bases). This CDR3 region has 16 residues. V lost 0 bases and J 6 bases, leaving 16 bases between the germline ends. Per the germline V gene, CDR1 is SGHRS and CDR2 is YFSETQ. The DNA for the CDR3 is TGCGCCAGCAGCTTGGCAGGCAGGGTTTCGGGCAATGAGCAGTTCTTC. Protein sequence: CASSLAGRVSGNEQFF.

V usage is TRBV7-2 and J usage is TRBJ1-1; 7 bases map to TRBD1. Looked up from germline, CDR1 is SGHTA and CDR2 is FQGNSA. This CDR3 region has 15 residues. The ends lost 3 bases at V and 0 bases at J; junction bases unmatched: 4. DNA for the CDR3: TGTGCCAGCAGCTTCTCGGGACAGATGAACACTGAAGCTTTCTTT. Translation: CASSFSGQMNTEAFF.

The chain uses TRBV19 and TRBJ1-5; TRBD1 aligns across 7 bases. The J segment lost 0 bases and the V segment lost 8 bases, leaving 7 bases of the junction unmatched. CDR3 length equals 15 residues. Germline lookup yields CDR1 LNHDA and CDR2 SQIVND (reference sequence). CDR3 bases: TGTGCCAGTGACCAGACAGGGAGTAGCAATCAGCCCCAGCATTTT. As protein: CASDQTGSSNQPQHF.

The chain carries TRBV28 and TRBJ2-1; 10 nucleotides agree with TRBD1. The CDR3 extends over 15 amino acids. Germline V gene lookup returns CDR1 MDHEN and CDR2 SYDVKM. With 4 bases clipped from V and 5 bases from J, the junction kept 5 bases outside the gene matches. CDR3 sequence: CASSSSGTGDNEQFF. The CDR3 coding sequence is TGTGCCAGCAGTTCTTCCGGGACAGGGGACAATGAGCAGTTCTTC.

The chain links TRBV4-2 to TRBJ2-1, with D tentatively TRBD2 (5 bases). The CDR3 has 16 amino acids. V shed 2 bases and J shed 8 bases, with 19 bases lying between them. Germline V gene lookup returns CDR1 LGHNA and CDR2 YNFKEQ. The CDR3 here is CASSQRVRGEVDEQFF. The CDR3 DNA reads as TGTGCCAGCAGCCAAAGGGTCCGGGGAGAAGTTGATGAGCAGTTCTTC.

The chain uses TRBV7-3 and TRBJ2-2; 8 nucleotides match TRBD1. The ends lost 0 bases at V and 4 bases at J; junction bases unmatched: 7. CDR3 length: 17 amino acids. Per the germline V gene, CDR1 is SGHTA and CDR2 is FQGTGA. The CDR3 DNA reads as TGTGCCAGCAGCTTAACCTCAGGGGGCTGGGGCACCGGGGAGCTGTTTTTT. Translated, it gives CASSLTSGGWGTGELFF.

The J gene is TRBJ1-2, the V gene TRBV18; 8 bases match TRBD1. The CDR3 covers 17 residues. V gave up 2 bases and J gave up 1 base; unmatched junction bases: 9. Germline V gives CDR1 KGHSH, CDR2 LQKENI. CDR3 sequence (DNA): TGTGCCAGCTCACCAACTAAGGGACAGGAGAGTAACTATGGCTACACCTTC. This translates into CASSPTKGQESNYGYTF.

J is TRBJ1-2 and V is TRBV4-2, with D perhaps matching TRBD1 (6 bases). This CDR3 comprises 15 residues. CDR1 and CDR2 from the germline V gene are LGHNA and YNFKEQ. V lost 3 bases to trimming and J lost 8 bases, with 19 bases between them. This CDR3 reads CASSQESSGVRGYTF. CDR3 in DNA: TGTGCCAGCAGCCAGGAATCCTCAGGGGTCAGGGGCTACACCTTC.